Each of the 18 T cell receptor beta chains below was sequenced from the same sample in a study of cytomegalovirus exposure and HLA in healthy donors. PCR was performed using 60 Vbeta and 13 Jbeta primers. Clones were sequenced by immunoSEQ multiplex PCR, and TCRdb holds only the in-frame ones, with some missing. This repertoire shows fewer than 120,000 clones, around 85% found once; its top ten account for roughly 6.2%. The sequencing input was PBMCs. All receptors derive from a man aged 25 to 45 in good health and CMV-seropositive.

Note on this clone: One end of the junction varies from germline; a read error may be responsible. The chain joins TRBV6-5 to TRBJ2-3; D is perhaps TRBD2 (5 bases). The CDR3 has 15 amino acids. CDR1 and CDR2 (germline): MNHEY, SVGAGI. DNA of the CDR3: TGTGACAGCAGTTACGGCATACTAGGCACAGATACGCAGTATTTT. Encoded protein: CDSSYGILGTDTQYF.

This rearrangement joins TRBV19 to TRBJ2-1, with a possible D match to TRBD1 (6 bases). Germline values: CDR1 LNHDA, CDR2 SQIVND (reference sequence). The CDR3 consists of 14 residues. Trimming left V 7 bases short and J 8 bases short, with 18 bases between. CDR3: CASIPVQGSDEQFF. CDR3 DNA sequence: TGTGCCAGTATCCCAGTTCAGGGGTCCGATGAGCAGTTCTTC.

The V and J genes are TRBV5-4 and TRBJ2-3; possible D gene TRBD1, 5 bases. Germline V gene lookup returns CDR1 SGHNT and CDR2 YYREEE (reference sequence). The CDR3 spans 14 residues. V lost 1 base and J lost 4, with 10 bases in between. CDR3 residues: CASSLRGTPDTQYF. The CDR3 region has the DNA TGTGCCAGCAGCTTGAGGGGTACCCCAGATACGCAGTATTTT.

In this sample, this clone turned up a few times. CDR3 residues: CASSPEGQGGYNEQFF. The CDR3 DNA sequence: TGTGCCAGCTCGCCGGAGGGACAGGGGGGCTACAATGAGCAGTTCTTC. The chain employs TRBV18 and TRBJ2-1, with 11 positions matching TRBD1. This CDR3 comprises 16 residues. V trimming: 6 bases; J trimming: 3 bases; junction bases outside the gene matches: 7. Germline CDR1 is KGHSH and CDR2 is LQKENI.

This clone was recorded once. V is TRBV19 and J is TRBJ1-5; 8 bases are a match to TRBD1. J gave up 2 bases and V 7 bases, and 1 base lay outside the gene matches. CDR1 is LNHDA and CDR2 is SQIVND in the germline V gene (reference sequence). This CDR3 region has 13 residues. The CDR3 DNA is TGTGCCAGTAAGACAGGGGGCAATCAGCCCCAGCATTTT. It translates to CASKTGGNQPQHF.

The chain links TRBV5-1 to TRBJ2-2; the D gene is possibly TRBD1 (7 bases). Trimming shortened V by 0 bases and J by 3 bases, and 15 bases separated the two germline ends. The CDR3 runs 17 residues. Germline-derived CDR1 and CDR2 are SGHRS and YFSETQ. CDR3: CASSLDGGGEDTGELFF. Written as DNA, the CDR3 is TGCGCCAGCAGCTTGGATGGAGGGGGCGAGGACACCGGGGAGCTGTTTTTT.

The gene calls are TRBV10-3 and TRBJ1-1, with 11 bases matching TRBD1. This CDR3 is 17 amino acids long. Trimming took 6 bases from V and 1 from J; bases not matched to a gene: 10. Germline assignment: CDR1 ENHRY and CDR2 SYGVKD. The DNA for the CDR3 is TGTGCCATCAGACCTTACGGACAGGGGGCTGAGAACACTGAAGCTTTCTTT. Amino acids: CAIRPYGQGAENTEAFF.

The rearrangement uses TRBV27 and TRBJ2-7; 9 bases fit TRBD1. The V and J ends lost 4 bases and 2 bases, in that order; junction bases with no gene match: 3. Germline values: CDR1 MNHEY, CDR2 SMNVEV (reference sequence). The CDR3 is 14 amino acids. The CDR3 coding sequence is TGTGCCAGCAGTTGGGACAGGGACACCTACGAGCAGTACTTC. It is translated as CASSWDRDTYEQYF.

DNA of the CDR3: TGTGCCAGCAGCTTCTCTGGGACTAGCGGGACGACGCAGTATTTT. Its protein product is CASSFSGTSGTTQYF. The chain is built from TRBV11-3 and TRBJ2-3; the match to TRBD2 covers 13 bases. J was trimmed by 9 bases and V by 3 bases; bases with no gene match: 6. The germline V gene has CDR1 SGHNT and CDR2 YENEEA. This CDR3 contains 15 residues.

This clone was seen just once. The DNA for the CDR3 is TGCGCCAGCAGCAAGACCGGGACAGGGCATTCAAACGAGCAGTACTTC. As protein: CASSKTGTGHSNEQYF. The V call is TRBV5-1, the J call TRBJ2-7; 9 bases agree with TRBD1. Germline CDR1 reads SGHRS; CDR2 reads YFSETQ. The CDR3 length is 16 residues. The ends lost 4 bases at V and 5 bases at J; junction bases unmatched: 13.

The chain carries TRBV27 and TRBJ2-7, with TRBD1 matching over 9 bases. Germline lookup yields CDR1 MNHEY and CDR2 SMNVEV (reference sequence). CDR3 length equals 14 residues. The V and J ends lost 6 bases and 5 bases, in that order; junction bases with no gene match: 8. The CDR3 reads CASSLMDRGHEQYF. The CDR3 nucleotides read TGTGCCAGCAGCTTGATGGACAGGGGACACGAGCAGTACTTC.

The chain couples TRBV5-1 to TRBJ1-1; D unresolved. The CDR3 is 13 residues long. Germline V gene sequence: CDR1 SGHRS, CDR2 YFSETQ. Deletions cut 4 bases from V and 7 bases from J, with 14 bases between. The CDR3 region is CASSEGVDIEAFF. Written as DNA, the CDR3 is TGCGCCAGCAGCGAGGGAGTTGACATTGAAGCTTTCTTT.

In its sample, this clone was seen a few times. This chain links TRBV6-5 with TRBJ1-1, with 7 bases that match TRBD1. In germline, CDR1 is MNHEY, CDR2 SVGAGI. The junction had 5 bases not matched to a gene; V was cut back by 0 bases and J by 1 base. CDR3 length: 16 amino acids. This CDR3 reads CASSYSGTETNTEAFF. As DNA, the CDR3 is TGTGCCAGCAGTTACTCCGGGACAGAGACGAACACTGAAGCTTTCTTT.

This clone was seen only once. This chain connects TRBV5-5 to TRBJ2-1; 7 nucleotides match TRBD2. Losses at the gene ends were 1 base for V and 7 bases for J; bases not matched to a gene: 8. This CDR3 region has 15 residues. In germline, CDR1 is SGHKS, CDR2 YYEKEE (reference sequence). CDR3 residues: CASSLKTSMGNEQFF. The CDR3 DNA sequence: TGTGCCAGCAGCTTGAAGACTAGCATGGGGAATGAGCAGTTCTTC.

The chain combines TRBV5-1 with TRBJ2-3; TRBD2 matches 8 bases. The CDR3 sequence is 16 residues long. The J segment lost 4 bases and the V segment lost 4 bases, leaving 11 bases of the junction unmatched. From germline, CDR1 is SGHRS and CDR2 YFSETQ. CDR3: CASSRSGSGGPDTQYF. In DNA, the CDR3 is TGCGCCAGCAGCCGATCGGGAAGCGGGGGTCCAGATACGCAGTATTTT.

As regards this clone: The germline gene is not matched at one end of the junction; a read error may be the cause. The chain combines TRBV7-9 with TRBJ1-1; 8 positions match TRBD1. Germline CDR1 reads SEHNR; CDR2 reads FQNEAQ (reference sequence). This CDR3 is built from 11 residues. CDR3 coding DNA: TGTTCCAGCAGCCAGGGGGCAGGAGCTTTCTTT. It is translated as CSSSQGAGAFF.

CDR3 loop: CASRPTDQAGELFF. The CDR3 DNA is TGTGCCAGCAGGCCTACCGATCAAGCCGGGGAGCTGTTTTTT. The chain employs TRBV2 and TRBJ2-2; the D is unclear. The CDR3 spans 14 residues. In germline, CDR1 is SNHLY, CDR2 FYNNEI. Trimming shortened V by 6 bases and J by 6 bases, and 14 bases separated the two germline ends.

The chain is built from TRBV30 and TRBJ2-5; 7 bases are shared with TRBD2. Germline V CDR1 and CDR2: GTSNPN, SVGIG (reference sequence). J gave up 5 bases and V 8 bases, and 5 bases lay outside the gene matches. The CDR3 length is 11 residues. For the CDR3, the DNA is TGTGCCGCGGGGAGGGAGGAGACCCAGTACTTC. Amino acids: CAAGREETQYF.